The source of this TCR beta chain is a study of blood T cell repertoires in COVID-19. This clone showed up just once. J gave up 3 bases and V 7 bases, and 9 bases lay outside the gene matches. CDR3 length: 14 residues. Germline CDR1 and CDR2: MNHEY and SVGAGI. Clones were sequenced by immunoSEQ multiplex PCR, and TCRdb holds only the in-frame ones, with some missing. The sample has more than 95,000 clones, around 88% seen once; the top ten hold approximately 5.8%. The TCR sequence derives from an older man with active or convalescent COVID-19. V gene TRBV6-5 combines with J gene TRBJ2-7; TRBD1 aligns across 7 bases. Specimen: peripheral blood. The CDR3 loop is CASTRDSLGYEQYF. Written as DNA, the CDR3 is TGTGCCAGCACCCGGGACAGCCTGGGCTACGAGCAGTACTTC.